Listed here are 24 T cell receptor beta chains from one sample, sequenced in a study of PD-1 blockade in classical Hodgkin lymphoma. Sample time point: cycle 4 day 1 (C4D1), after more than five weeks of nivolumab. Every patient had relapsed following autologous stem cell transplantation, and cohorts differed in brentuximab vedotin exposure. TCRdb's copy holds only in-frame clones and misses some; the assay was immunoSEQ multiplex PCR. Here the sample spans tens of thousands of clones, 70% to 90% being singletons. Sequencing used peripheral blood mononuclear cells (PBMCs), obtained before the fourth cycle of nivolumab. The receptors were sampled from a human donor with classical Hodgkin lymphoma.

This chain uses TRBV2 with TRBJ1-6, with a weak D call TRBD1 (5 bases). The CDR3 extends over 13 amino acids. CDR1 is SNHLY and CDR2 is FYNNEI in the germline V gene. V lost 4 bases, J lost 9 bases, and 10 bases lay in between. This CDR3 reads CASSGQMGSPLHF. The CDR3 DNA sequence: TGTGCCAGCAGTGGACAGATGGGTTCACCCCTCCACTTT.

The genes are TRBV5-1 and TRBJ2-5, with D hard to call. Germline lookup yields CDR1 SGHRS and CDR2 YFSETQ. This CDR3 has 14 amino acids. V gave up 2 bases and J gave up 5 bases, with 13 bases separating them. The CDR3 DNA reads as TGCGCCAGCAGCTTATCGGGCATAAGGGAGACCCAGTACTTC. Amino acid sequence: CASSLSGIRETQYF.

This chain connects TRBV5-1 to TRBJ2-3; 15 bases are a match to TRBD2. This CDR3 region has 19 residues. The germline V gene has CDR1 SGHRS and CDR2 YFSETQ. V lost 4 bases and J lost 2; bases outside the gene matches: 11. CDR3 nucleotide sequence: TGCGCCAGCAGCCCGGGACTAGCGGGGGGCCTAGTAGTCACAGATACGCAGTATTTT. Protein sequence: CASSPGLAGGLVVTDTQYF.

Only one count was recorded for this clone. The chain has TRBV19 and TRBJ2-5, with TRBD1 matching over 10 bases. The CDR3 is 16 residues long. V lost 0 bases to trimming and J lost 4 bases; unmatched junction nucleotides: 5. CDR1 and CDR2 from the germline V gene are LNHDA and SQIVND (reference sequence). The CDR3 sequence is CASSIEGDRGTETQYF. DNA for the CDR3: TGTGCCAGTAGTATAGAGGGGGACAGGGGAACAGAGACCCAGTACTTC.

This chain joins TRBV18 and TRBJ2-1, with TRBD2 matching 8 bases. Losses at the gene ends were 6 bases for V and 0 bases for J; bases not matched to a gene: 7. CDR3 length equals 16 residues. The V gene's germline CDR1 is KGHSH and CDR2 LQKENI. The CDR3 coding sequence is TGTGCCAGCTCCCCTGGTCTAGCGGGCTCCTACAATGAGCAGTTCTTC. Translating gives CASSPGLAGSYNEQFF.

This clone is a singleton in its sample. The chain carries TRBV11-1 and TRBJ2-3; D is undetermined. This CDR3 is 13 amino acids long. Germline-derived CDR1 and CDR2 are SGHAT and FQDESV (reference sequence). The V gene lost 2 bases and the J gene lost 1 base, with 4 bases spanning the gap. DNA for the CDR3: TGTGCCAGCAGCTTACGCGGCACAGATACGCAGTATTTT. This translates into CASSLRGTDTQYF.

V usage is TRBV19 and J usage is TRBJ2-3; TRBD2 might be the D (5 bases). The CDR3 runs 16 residues. V was trimmed by 0 bases and J by 2 bases, leaving 12 bases between them. CDR1 is LNHDA and CDR2 is SQIVND in the germline V gene (reference sequence). In DNA form, the CDR3 reads TGTGCCAGTAGTATAGAAACTAGTTCCGACACAGATACGCAGTATTTT. It codes for CASSIETSSDTDTQYF. The complete variable domain, with remaining parts taken from reference TRBV19 and TRBJ2-3, reads DGGITQSPKYLFRKEGQNVTLSCEQNLNHDAMYWYRQDPGQGLRLIYYSQIVNDFQKGDIAEGYSVSREKKESFPLTVTSAQKNPTAFYLCASSIETSSDTDTQYFGPGTRLTVL.

The rearrangement uses TRBV2 and TRBJ2-7; 8 nucleotides line up with TRBD2. CDR1 is SNHLY and CDR2 is FYNNEI in the germline V gene. With 5 bases clipped from V and 4 bases from J, the junction kept 7 bases outside the gene matches. This CDR3 is built from 14 residues. The CDR3 coding sequence is TGTGCCAGCAGTACGGGGCGGGGGGCTTACGAGCAGTACTTC. It yields the protein CASSTGRGAYEQYF. Filled out from reference TRBV2 and TRBJ2-7, the complete variable domain reads EPEVTQTPSHQVTQMGQEVILRCVPISNHLYFYWYRQILGQKVEFLVSFYNNEISEKSEIFDDQFSVERPDGSNFTLKIRSTKLEDSAMYFCASSTGRGAYEQYFGPGTRLTVT.

In regard to this clone: The junction departs from the called germline gene at one end, perhaps through a read error. J is TRBJ1-2 and V is TRBV6-1; D not resolved. The CDR3 contains 14 residues. The V gene's germline CDR1 is MNHNS and CDR2 SASEGT. The CDR3 sequence: CASSEAPVAYGYAF. The CDR3 DNA reads TGTGCCAGCAGTGAAGCCCCGGTCGCCTATGGCTACGCCTTC.

V gene TRBV5-1 combines with J gene TRBJ2-7; D gene uncertain. This CDR3 region has 14 residues. Germline CDR1 is SGHRS and CDR2 is YFSETQ. V lost 4 bases, J lost 0 bases, and 11 bases lay in between. CDR3 DNA: TGCGCCAGCAGCCTCGGACGGGTCTCCTACGAGCAGTACTTC. Its protein product is CASSLGRVSYEQYF.

The chain couples TRBV6-5 to TRBJ2-1, with 9 bases lining up with TRBD2. Unmatched junction bases numbered 8, after V lost 4 bases and J lost 7 bases. Germline V lookup: CDR1 MNHEY, CDR2 SVGAGI. This CDR3 is 15 amino acids long. The CDR3 loop is CASSSAAGGTNEQFF. CDR3 bases: TGTGCCAGCAGTTCCGCTGCGGGGGGGACGAATGAGCAGTTCTTC.

Here the CDR3 reads CASSQAMVYEQYF. The CDR3 nucleotides are TGTGCCAGTAGTCAGGCTATGGTCTACGAGCAGTACTTC. The chain couples TRBV19 to TRBJ2-7; no clear D. With 5 bases removed from V and 3 bases from J, the gap between germline ends came to 11 bases. CDR3 length: 13 residues. Germline loops: CDR1 LNHDA, CDR2 SQIVND (reference sequence).

By share, this clone counts as medium-sized (0.01 to 0.1%). The sample carries other DNA sequences with the same CDR3. The chain is built from TRBV5-1 and TRBJ1-2; D gene uncertain. The germline CDR1 and CDR2 sequences are SGHRS and YFSETQ. The V gene lost 2 bases and the J gene lost 4 bases, with 9 bases spanning the gap. This CDR3 region has 13 residues. The CDR3 reads CASSFGQTYGYTF. The CDR3 nucleotides read TGCGCCAGCAGCTTTGGGCAGACCTATGGCTACACCTTC.

The chain combines TRBV7-9 with TRBJ2-5; D is ambiguous. Trimming took off 3 bases at V and 2 bases at J, with 10 bases between the two ends. The germline CDR1 and CDR2 sequences are SEHNR and FQNEAQ (reference sequence). There are 14 residues in the CDR3. CDR3 region: CASSFRTDQETQYF. The CDR3 DNA is TGTGCCAGCAGCTTTAGAACAGATCAAGAGACCCAGTACTTC.

There are a few counts of this clone. The chain combines TRBV11-2 with TRBJ1-2, with TRBD1 matching 7 bases. This CDR3 region has 11 residues. V gave up 4 bases and J gave up 8 bases; unmatched junction bases: 1. The germline V gene has CDR1 SGHAT and CDR2 FQNNGV. The CDR3 sequence: CASSYRGGYTF. DNA for the CDR3: TGTGCCAGCAGCTACAGGGGAGGCTACACCTTC.

This clone came up a few times. The genes are TRBV30 and TRBJ2-6; TRBD1 matches at 9 bases. The CDR3 contains 17 residues. V was pared by 5 bases and J by 0 bases, with 8 bases of the junction left unmatched. Germline CDR1 is GTSNPN and CDR2 is SVGIG (reference sequence). The CDR3 DNA is TGTGCCTGGTTAAGGGACAGGGTCCTCTCTGGGGCCAACGTCCTGACTTTC. Its protein is CAWLRDRVLSGANVLTF.

V is TRBV5-1 and J is TRBJ1-4, with 8 bases lining up with TRBD1. With V trimmed by 2 bases and J by 8 bases, 5 bases remained unmatched. This CDR3 is built from 14 residues. Germline CDR1 SGHRS, CDR2 YFSETQ. As DNA, the CDR3 is TGCGCCAGCAGCTTACAGGGGGTAGGGGAAAAACTGTTTTTT. This codes for CASSLQGVGEKLFF.

The V and J genes are TRBV4-1 and TRBJ2-5; D gene uncertain. CDR3 length equals 15 residues. V lost 0 bases and J 0 bases, leaving 8 bases between the germline ends. Germline V gives CDR1 MGHRA, CDR2 YSYEKL. As DNA, the CDR3 is TGCGCCAGCAGCCAAGATCAGTGGGACCAAGAGACCCAGTACTTC. As protein: CASSQDQWDQETQYF.

The chain uses TRBV5-1 and TRBJ2-7; tentatively, D is TRBD1 or TRBD2 (5 bases each). The V end lost 4 bases, the J end lost 6 bases, and 14 bases lay between the germline ends. CDR1 and CDR2 (germline): SGHRS, YFSETQ. This CDR3 is built from 13 residues. In nucleotides, the CDR3 is TGCGCCAGCAGCACACTCCAGGGACCCGAGCAGTACTTC. Its translation is CASSTLQGPEQYF.

V is TRBV5-6 and J is TRBJ2-7; no clear D gene. Trimming stripped 3 bases from V and 4 bases from J, with 17 bases between. Germline V gene lookup returns CDR1 SGHDT and CDR2 YYEEEE. The CDR3 has 15 amino acids. The CDR3 bases are TGTGCCAGCAGCTCACTATTAAACTCCACATACGAGCAGTACTTC. Protein: CASSSLLNSTYEQYF. The entire variable domain, with the rest obtained from reference TRBV5-6 and TRBJ2-7, is as follows: DAGVTQSPTHLIKTRGQQVTLRCSPKSGHDTVSWYQQALGQGPQFIFQYYEEEERQRGNFPDRFSGHQFPNYSSELNVNALLLGDSALYLCASSSLLNSTYEQYFGPGTRLTVT.

V is TRBV7-9 and J is TRBJ2-2, with 7 bases fitting TRBD1. CDR3 length equals 15 residues. Germline-derived CDR1 and CDR2 are SEHNR and FQNEAQ (reference sequence). Trimming at V came to 10 bases and at J to 4 bases, leaving 12 bases not matched to a gene. CDR3 amino acids: CATHLENRGTGELFF. For the CDR3, the DNA is TGTGCCACCCATTTAGAAAACAGGGGCACCGGGGAGCTGTTTTTT.

This clone counts as medium-sized (0.01 to 0.1%). V is TRBV28 and J is TRBJ1-2; possible D gene TRBD1, 5 bases. V shed 2 bases and J shed 4 bases, with 11 bases lying between them. Germline V gene data show CDR1 as MDHEN and CDR2 as SYDVKM. The CDR3 is 14 residues long. Written as DNA, the CDR3 is TGTGCCAGCAGTTTACCGGGACCGAGCTATGGCTACACCTTC. Residues: CASSLPGPSYGYTF.

The CDR3 DNA is TGTGCCAGCAGTTTACAGGGGGCTAGTCTTAATGAAAAACTGTTTTTT. Residues: CASSLQGASLNEKLFF. This rearrangement joins TRBV28 to TRBJ1-4; 8 nucleotides agree with TRBD1. From germline, CDR1 is MDHEN and CDR2 SYDVKM. There are 16 residues in the CDR3. V was clipped by 2 bases and J by 4 bases; unmatched bases: 6. Full variable domain (missing parts from reference TRBV28 and TRBJ1-4): DVKVTQSSRYLVKRTGEKVFLECVQDMDHENMFWYRQDPGLGLRLIYFSYDVKMKEKGDIPEGYSVSREKKERFSLILESASTNQTSMYLCASSLQGASLNEKLFFGSGTQLSVL.

V usage is TRBV5-1 and J usage is TRBJ1-2, with 11 bases fitting TRBD1. After removal of 5 bases from V and 6 bases from J, the junction contained 6 bases not matched to a gene. Germline CDR1 reads SGHRS; CDR2 reads YFSETQ. CDR3 length: 14 amino acids. CDR3 DNA sequence: TGCGCCAGCAGGCTGGGGACAGGGGGGCATGGCTACACCTTC. This sequence encodes CASRLGTGGHGYTF.